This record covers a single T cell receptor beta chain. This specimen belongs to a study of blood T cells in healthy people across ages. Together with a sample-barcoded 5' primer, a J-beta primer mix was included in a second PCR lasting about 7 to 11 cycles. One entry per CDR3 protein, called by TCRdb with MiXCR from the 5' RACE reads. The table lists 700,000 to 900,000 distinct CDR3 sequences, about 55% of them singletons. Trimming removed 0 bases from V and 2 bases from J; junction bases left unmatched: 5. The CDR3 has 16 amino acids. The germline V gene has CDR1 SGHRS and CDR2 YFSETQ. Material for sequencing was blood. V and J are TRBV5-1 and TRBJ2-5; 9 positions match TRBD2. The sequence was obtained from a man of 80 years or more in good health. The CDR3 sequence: CASSLEVAGDQETQYF. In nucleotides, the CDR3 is TGCGCCAGCAGCTTGGAGGTAGCGGGAGATCAAGAGACCCAGTACTTC.